The 22 T cell receptor beta chains reported below all come from one sample, sequenced in a study of siplizumab effects on memory and regulatory T cells. TCRdb's table, derived via immunoSEQ multiplex PCR, lists solely in-frame clones and lacks some. Of about 120,000 clones detected, over 85% appear once; the ten largest clones hold over 0.15%. Material: non-Treg CD4+ T cells sorted from blood. The receptors here all came from a human donor in good health.

V gene TRBV7-2 combines with J gene TRBJ1-5; D is uncertain. V dropped 5 bases and J dropped 7 bases, with 9 bases sitting between them. Germline V lookup: CDR1 SGHTA, CDR2 FQGNSA. The CDR3 extends over 12 amino acids. CDR3 DNA: TGTGCCAGCAGCCCGGACCTGCAGCCCCAGCATTTT. Its translation is CASSPDLQPQHF.

The chain links TRBV4-2 to TRBJ2-2; 9 bases fit TRBD2. Germline V gives CDR1 LGHNA, CDR2 YNFKEQ. CDR3 length: 20 amino acids. Trimming at V came to 0 bases and at J to 7 bases, leaving 18 bases not matched to a gene. In DNA form, the CDR3 reads TGTGCCAGCAGCCAAGATCTAGGCTTAGCGGGGGCCATATCGTTCGGGGAGCTGTTTTTT. Translation gives CASSQDLGLAGAISFGELFF.

This clone was seen a single time. The chain employs TRBV7-9 and TRBJ1-2; 8 bases line up with TRBD1. In germline, CDR1 is SEHNR, CDR2 FQNEAQ (reference sequence). CDR3 length: 13 residues. J was trimmed by 7 bases and V by 5 bases; bases with no gene match: 6. The CDR3 DNA is TGTGCCAGCAGCACCTCGGACAGGGTTGGCTACACCTTC. Translating gives CASSTSDRVGYTF.

The chain joins TRBV6-1 to TRBJ2-7, with D uncertain. The CDR3 is made up of 13 amino acids. The V end was cut by 2 bases, the J end by 2 bases, with 7 bases between. Germline loops: CDR1 MNHNS, CDR2 SASEGT. The CDR3 bases are TGTGCCAGCAGTGAATCAGGTACCTACGAGCAGTACTTC. It is translated as CASSESGTYEQYF.

Of note for this clone: The sample carries other DNA sequences with the same CDR3. The rearrangement joins TRBV5-1 to TRBJ2-7; 8 bases align to TRBD1. The V and J ends lost 0 bases and 4 bases, in that order; junction bases with no gene match: 6. Germline V lookup: CDR1 SGHRS, CDR2 YFSETQ. This CDR3 has 15 residues. The CDR3 nucleotides read TGCGCCAGCAGCTTGGGGACAGGGTCCCTTTACGAGCAGTACTTC. Protein product: CASSLGTGSLYEQYF.

The V call is TRBV7-9, the J call TRBJ1-1; the match to TRBD1 covers 9 bases. This CDR3 is 16 amino acids long. V lost 4 bases, J lost 6 bases, and 12 bases stayed unmatched. The germline gives CDR1 SEHNR, CDR2 FQNEAQ (reference sequence). CDR3 DNA: TGTGCCAGCAGCTCCCGACCGACAGGGGGTGAGGCTGAAGCTTTCTTT. It encodes CASSSRPTGGEAEAFF.

In this sample, this clone turned up a few times. The V call is TRBV20-1, the J call TRBJ2-7; 8 bases are shared with TRBD2. The germline CDR1 and CDR2 sequences are DFQATT and SNEGSKA (reference sequence). The CDR3 runs 11 residues. J was trimmed by 6 bases and V by 7 bases; bases with no gene match: 5. The CDR3 DNA reads TGCAGTGGTAAGCGGGGGAGCGAGCAGTACTTC. Translated: CSGKRGSEQYF.

This clone was found once. The chain uses TRBV6-4 and TRBJ2-4; D is perhaps TRBD2 (6 bases). The CDR3 is 17 amino acids. The V gene's germline CDR1 is MRHNA and CDR2 SNTAGT. V was clipped by 2 bases and J by 1 base, with 15 bases between them. CDR3 residues: CASSDPTSTGAKNIQYF. The CDR3 nucleotides are TGTGCCAGCAGTGACCCTACTAGCACGGGGGCCAAAAACATTCAGTACTTC.

The J gene is TRBJ1-1, the V gene TRBV7-3; D possibly corresponds to TRBD1 (5 bases). This CDR3 comprises 14 residues. Looked up from germline, CDR1 is SGHTA and CDR2 is FQGTGA. V dropped 2 bases and J dropped 4 bases, with 11 bases sitting between them. CDR3 nucleotides: TGTGCCAGCAGCTTAGAGGGGTGGGGCACTGAAGCTTTCTTT. It specifies CASSLEGWGTEAFF.

The V and J genes are TRBV9 and TRBJ2-2, with 10 bases lining up with TRBD2. CDR3 size: 17 residues. With V trimmed by 3 bases and J by 4 bases, 9 bases remained unmatched. In germline, CDR1 is SGDLS, CDR2 YYNGEE. The CDR3 protein is CASSARSLAGSTGELFF. The DNA for the CDR3 is TGTGCCAGCAGCGCCCGCTCACTAGCGGGGAGCACCGGGGAGCTGTTTTTT.

This clone turned up a few times. The chain joins TRBV28 to TRBJ1-5, with a weak D call TRBD1 (5 bases). Trimming shortened V by 6 bases and J by 0 bases, and 15 bases separated the two germline ends. The CDR3 totals 16 residues. Germline-derived CDR1 and CDR2 are MDHEN and SYDVKM. The CDR3 sequence is CASRQQVQYSNQPQHF. The CDR3 bases are TGTGCCAGCAGGCAACAGGTCCAATATAGCAATCAGCCCCAGCATTTT.

This clone was picked up a small number of times. The chain combines TRBV27 with TRBJ2-7; weak D call: TRBD1 (5 bases). The germline CDR1 and CDR2 sequences are MNHEY and SMNVEV (reference sequence). Trimming stripped 5 bases from V and 2 bases from J, with 16 bases between. The CDR3 runs to 15 residues. The CDR3, as DNA: TGTGCCAGCAGTCCCACCGCAGGGCCCACCTACGAGCAGTACTTC. Translation gives CASSPTAGPTYEQYF.

This clone appeared once. The CDR3 protein is CSVILAGVTGANVLTF. As DNA, the CDR3 is TGCAGCGTTATCCTAGCGGGGGTCACTGGGGCCAACGTCCTGACTTTC. The V gene is TRBV29-1, the J gene TRBJ2-6; 10 nucleotides agree with TRBD2. Losses at the gene ends were 5 bases for V and 2 bases for J; bases not matched to a gene: 6. The CDR3 sequence is 16 residues long. CDR1 is SQVTM, CDR2 ANQGSEA, per germline.

The chain is built from TRBV28 and TRBJ1-6; tentative D call: TRBD1 (5 bases). The CDR3 contains 14 residues. Per the germline V gene, CDR1 is MDHEN and CDR2 is SYDVKM. Trimming pared 2 bases from V and 7 bases from J, leaving 9 bases between. This CDR3 reads CASSLGHQNSPLHF. CDR3 DNA: TGTGCCAGCAGTTTAGGACATCAAAATTCACCCCTCCACTTT.

This clone appeared once. This chain uses TRBV18 with TRBJ2-3; 10 bases match TRBD2. The CDR3 totals 14 residues. Germline lookup yields CDR1 KGHSH and CDR2 LQKENI. The V gene end was trimmed by 4 bases and the J gene end by 4 bases; junction bases not matched to a gene: 2. CDR3 coding DNA: TGTGCCAGCTCACTAGGACTAGCGGCAGATACGCAGTATTTT. Translation gives CASSLGLAADTQYF.

This clone was seen just once. CDR3 nucleotides: TGCGCCAGCAGTCAAATCGGGCCCCACACAGGGTACTATTCACCCCTCCACTTT. This sequence encodes CASSQIGPHTGYYSPLHF. The chain combines TRBV23-1 with TRBJ1-6; D is perhaps TRBD1 (6 bases). TRBV23-1 is annotated as an ORF whose role is uncertain. The ends were cut back, 2 bases at V and 8 bases at J, with 22 bases in the middle. The CDR3 runs 18 residues.

A single count supports this clone. The CDR3 nucleotides are TGTGCCAGTAGTGCCCAGACTGAAGCTTTCTTT. Translated, it gives CASSAQTEAFF. V is TRBV19 and J is TRBJ1-1; D uncertain. Trimming shortened V by 5 bases and J by 5 bases, and 6 bases separated the two germline ends. This CDR3 is built from 11 residues. Germline values: CDR1 LNHDA, CDR2 SQIVND (reference sequence).

The chain carries TRBV5-5 and TRBJ2-7; D unclear. The ends were cut back, 0 bases at V and 1 base at J, with 2 bases in the middle. From germline, CDR1 is SGHKS and CDR2 YYEKEE (reference sequence). This CDR3 spans 12 amino acids. The CDR3 loop reads CASSLVSYEQYF. The CDR3 nucleotides are TGTGCCAGCAGCTTGGTATCCTACGAGCAGTACTTC.

V gene TRBV6-5 combines with J gene TRBJ2-3; D perhaps matches TRBD1 (6 bases). Per germline, CDR1 MNHEY and CDR2 SVGAGI. The CDR3 covers 14 residues. V lost 2 bases and J 1 base, leaving 7 bases between the germline ends. The CDR3 DNA sequence: TGTGCCAGCAGTTACGGGACACGCACAGATACGCAGTATTTT. It yields the protein CASSYGTRTDTQYF.

This chain joins TRBV7-2 and TRBJ2-1; TRBD2 aligns across 8 bases. The germline CDR1 and CDR2 sequences are SGHTA and FQGNSA. V shed 1 base and J 10 bases; nucleotides not matched to a gene: 9. The CDR3 has 15 amino acids. In nucleotides, the CDR3 is TGTGCCAGCAGCTTAGTCCGGGGGGGTACTCCCGAGCAGTTCTTC. This codes for CASSLVRGGTPEQFF.

The chain has TRBV6-1 and TRBJ2-2, with D maybe TRBD1 (7 bases). V lost 8 bases and J lost 6, with 16 bases in between. CDR3 size: 14 residues. Germline-derived CDR1 and CDR2 are MNHNS and SASEGT. In DNA, the CDR3 is TGTGCCAGCCCCGACAGGGAGGTTTCCGGGGAGCTGTTTTTT. It specifies CASPDREVSGELFF.

The chain employs TRBV6-5 and TRBJ2-1, with a possible D match to TRBD1 (6 bases). CDR3 length: 14 amino acids. V was trimmed by 5 bases and J by 2 bases, leaving 10 bases between them. Per germline, CDR1 MNHEY and CDR2 SVGAGI. The CDR3 region is CASSRTVTYNEQFF. The CDR3 nucleotides are TGTGCCAGCAGTAGGACAGTTACCTACAATGAGCAGTTCTTC.